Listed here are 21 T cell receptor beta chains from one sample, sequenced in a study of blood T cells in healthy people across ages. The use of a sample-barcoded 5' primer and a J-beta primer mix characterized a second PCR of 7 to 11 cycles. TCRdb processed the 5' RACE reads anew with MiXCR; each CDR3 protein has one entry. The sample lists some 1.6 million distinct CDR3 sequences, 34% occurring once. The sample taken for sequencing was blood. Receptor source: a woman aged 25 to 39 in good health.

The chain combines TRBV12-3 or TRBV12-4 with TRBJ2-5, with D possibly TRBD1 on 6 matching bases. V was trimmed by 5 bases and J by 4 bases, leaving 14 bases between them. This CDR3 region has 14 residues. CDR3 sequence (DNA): TGTGCCAGCAGTAACTGGACAGAGGCAGAGACCCAGTACTTC. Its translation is CASSNWTEAETQYF.

Here the CDR3 reads CASSSPPGQGRQPQHF. The CDR3 DNA reads as TGTGCCAGCAGTTCACCGCCGGGACAGGGCCGACAGCCCCAGCATTTT. The chain uses TRBV28 and TRBJ1-5; TRBD1 agrees at 9 bases. V dropped 4 bases and J dropped 7; count of bases not matched to a gene: 11. The CDR3 sequence is 16 residues long. Germline CDR1 and CDR2: MDHEN and SYDVKM.

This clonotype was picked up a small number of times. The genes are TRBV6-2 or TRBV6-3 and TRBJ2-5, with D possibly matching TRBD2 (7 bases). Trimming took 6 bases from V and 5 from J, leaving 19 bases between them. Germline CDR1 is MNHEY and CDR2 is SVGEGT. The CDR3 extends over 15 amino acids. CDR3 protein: CASSPTRGGGETQYF. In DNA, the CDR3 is TGTGCCAGCAGCCCAACGAGGGGGGGCGGTGAGACCCAGTACTTC.

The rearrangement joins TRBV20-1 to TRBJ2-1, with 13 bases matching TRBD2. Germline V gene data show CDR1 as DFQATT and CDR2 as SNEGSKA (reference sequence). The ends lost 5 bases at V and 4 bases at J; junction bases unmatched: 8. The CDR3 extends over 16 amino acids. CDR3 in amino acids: CSASRTSGSGYNEQFF. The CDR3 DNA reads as TGCAGTGCTTCAAGGACTAGCGGGAGTGGTTACAATGAGCAGTTCTTC.

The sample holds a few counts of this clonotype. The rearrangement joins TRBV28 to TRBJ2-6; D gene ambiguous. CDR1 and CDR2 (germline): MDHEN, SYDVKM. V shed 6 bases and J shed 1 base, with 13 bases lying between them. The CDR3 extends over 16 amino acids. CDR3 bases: TGTGCCAGCAGGTCAGAGTTGCTATCTGGGGCCAACGTCCTGACTTTC. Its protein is CASRSELLSGANVLTF.

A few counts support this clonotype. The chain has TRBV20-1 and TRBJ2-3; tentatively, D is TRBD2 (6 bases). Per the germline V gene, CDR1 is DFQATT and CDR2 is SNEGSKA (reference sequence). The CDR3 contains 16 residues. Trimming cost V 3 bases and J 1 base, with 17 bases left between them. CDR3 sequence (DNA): TGCAGTGCTAGGGTCTTATGGAGGGGTGGCACAGATACGCAGTATTTT. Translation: CSARVLWRGGTDTQYF.

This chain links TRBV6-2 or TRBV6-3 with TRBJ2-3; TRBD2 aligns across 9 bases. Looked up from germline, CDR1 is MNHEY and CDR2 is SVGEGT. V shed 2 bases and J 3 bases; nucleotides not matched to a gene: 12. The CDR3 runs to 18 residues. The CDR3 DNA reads TGTGCCAGCAGTTACCCCCCGGGGGCGGGGGGGCCAACAGATACGCAGTATTTT. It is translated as CASSYPPGAGGPTDTQYF.

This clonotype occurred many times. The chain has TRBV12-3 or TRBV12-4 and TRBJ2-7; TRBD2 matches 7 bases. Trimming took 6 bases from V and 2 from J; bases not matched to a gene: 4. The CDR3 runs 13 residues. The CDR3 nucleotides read TGTGCCAGCAGCAGCGGGGTAGCCTACGAGCAGTACTTC. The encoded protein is CASSSGVAYEQYF.

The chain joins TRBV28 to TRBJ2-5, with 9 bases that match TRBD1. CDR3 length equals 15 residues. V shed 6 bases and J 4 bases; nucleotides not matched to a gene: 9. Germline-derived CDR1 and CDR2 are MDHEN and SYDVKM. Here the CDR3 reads CASSEDRGIGETQYF. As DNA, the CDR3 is TGTGCCAGCAGCGAGGACAGGGGTATAGGAGAGACCCAGTACTTC.

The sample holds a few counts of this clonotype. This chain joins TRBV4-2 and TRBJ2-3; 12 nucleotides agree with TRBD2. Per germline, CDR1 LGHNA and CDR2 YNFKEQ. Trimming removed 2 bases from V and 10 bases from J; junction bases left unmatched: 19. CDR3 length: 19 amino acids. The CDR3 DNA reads TGTGCCAGCAGCCAAATCCGAGGGACTAGCGGGTCGACGGGATTGGCGCAGTATTTT. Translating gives CASSQIRGTSGSTGLAQYF.

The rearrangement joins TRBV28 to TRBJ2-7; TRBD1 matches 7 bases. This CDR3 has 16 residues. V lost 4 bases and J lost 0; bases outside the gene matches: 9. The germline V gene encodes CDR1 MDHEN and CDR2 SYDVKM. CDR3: CASSSHRGQSSYEQYF. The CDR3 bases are TGTGCCAGCAGTTCCCACCGGGGACAGAGCTCCTACGAGCAGTACTTC. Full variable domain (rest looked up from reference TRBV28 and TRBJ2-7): DVKVTQSSRYLVKRTGEKVFLECVQDMDHENMFWYRQDPGLGLRLIYFSYDVKMKEKGDIPEGYSVSREKKERFSLILESASTNQTSMYLCASSSHRGQSSYEQYFGPGTRLTVT.

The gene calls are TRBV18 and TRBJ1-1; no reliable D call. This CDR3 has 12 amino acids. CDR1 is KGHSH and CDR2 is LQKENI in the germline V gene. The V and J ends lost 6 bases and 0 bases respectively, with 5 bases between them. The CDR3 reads CASSTMNTEAFF. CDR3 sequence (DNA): TGTGCCAGCTCTACTATGAACACTGAAGCTTTCTTT.

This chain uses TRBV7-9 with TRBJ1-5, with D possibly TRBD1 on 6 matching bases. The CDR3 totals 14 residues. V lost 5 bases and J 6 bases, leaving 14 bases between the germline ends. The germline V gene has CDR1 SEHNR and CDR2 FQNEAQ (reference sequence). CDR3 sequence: CASSARTGAQPQHF. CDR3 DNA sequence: TGTGCCAGCAGCGCCAGGACGGGGGCTCAGCCCCAGCATTTT.

The chain's CDR3 is CSASPAEAGDTDTQYF. In nucleotides, the CDR3 is TGCAGTGCTTCACCCGCTGAAGCGGGAGACACAGATACGCAGTATTTT. The chain combines TRBV20-1 with TRBJ2-3; 8 bases match TRBD2. The germline CDR1 and CDR2 sequences are DFQATT and SNEGSKA (reference sequence). This CDR3 has 16 residues. The ends lost 5 bases at V and 2 bases at J; junction bases unmatched: 12.

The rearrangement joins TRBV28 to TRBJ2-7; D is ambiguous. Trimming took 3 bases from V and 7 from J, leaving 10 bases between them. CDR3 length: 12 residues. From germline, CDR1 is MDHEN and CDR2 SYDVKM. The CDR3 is CASSFSRNEQYF. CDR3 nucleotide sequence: TGTGCCAGCAGTTTTTCCAGGAATGAGCAGTACTTC.

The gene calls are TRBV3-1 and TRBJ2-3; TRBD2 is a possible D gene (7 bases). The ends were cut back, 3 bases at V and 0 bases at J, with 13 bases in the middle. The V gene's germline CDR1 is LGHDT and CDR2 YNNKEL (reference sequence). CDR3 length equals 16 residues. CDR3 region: CASSHLGGDSTDTQYF. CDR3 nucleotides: TGTGCCAGCAGCCATCTAGGGGGGGATAGCACAGATACGCAGTATTTT.

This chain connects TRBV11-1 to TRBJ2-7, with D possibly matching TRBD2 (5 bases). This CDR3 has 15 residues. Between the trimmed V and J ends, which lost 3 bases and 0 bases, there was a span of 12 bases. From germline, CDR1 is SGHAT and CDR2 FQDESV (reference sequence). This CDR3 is CASSFSGISSYEQYF. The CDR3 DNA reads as TGTGCCAGCAGCTTCAGCGGTATAAGCTCCTACGAGCAGTACTTC.

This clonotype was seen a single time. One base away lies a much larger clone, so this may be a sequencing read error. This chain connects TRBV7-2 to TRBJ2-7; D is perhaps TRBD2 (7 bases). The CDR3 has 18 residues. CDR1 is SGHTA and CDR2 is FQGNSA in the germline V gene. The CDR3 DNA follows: TGTGCCTGCAGCTTATCGCGGGACATGGGGAGGGGGTCCTACGAGCAGTACTTC. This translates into CACSLSRDMGRGSYEQYF.

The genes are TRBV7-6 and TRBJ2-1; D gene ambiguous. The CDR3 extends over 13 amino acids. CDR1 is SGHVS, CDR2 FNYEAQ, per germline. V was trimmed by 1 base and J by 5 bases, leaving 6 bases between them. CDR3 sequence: CASSLEPHNEQFF. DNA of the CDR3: TGTGCCAGCAGCTTAGAGCCCCACAATGAGCAGTTCTTC.

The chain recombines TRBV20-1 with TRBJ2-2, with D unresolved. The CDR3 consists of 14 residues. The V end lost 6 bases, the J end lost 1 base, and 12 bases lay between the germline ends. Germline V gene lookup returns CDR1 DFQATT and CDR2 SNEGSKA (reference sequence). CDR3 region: CSAIWLGNTGELFF. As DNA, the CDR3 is TGCAGTGCCATTTGGCTCGGGAACACCGGGGAGCTGTTTTTT.

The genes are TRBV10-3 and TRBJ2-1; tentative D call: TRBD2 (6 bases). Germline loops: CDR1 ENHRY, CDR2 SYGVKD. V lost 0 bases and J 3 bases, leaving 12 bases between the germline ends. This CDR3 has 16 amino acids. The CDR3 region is CAISESAGTHYNEQFF. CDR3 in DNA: TGTGCCATCAGTGAGTCGGCGGGGACCCACTACAATGAGCAGTTCTTC.